These 2 T cell receptor beta chains came from one sample sequenced in a study of cytomegalovirus exposure and HLA in healthy donors. With 60 Vbeta and 13 Jbeta primers, the PCR was carried out. Clones were sequenced by immunoSEQ multiplex PCR, and TCRdb holds only the in-frame ones, with some missing. The data show around 65,000 clones, about 80% seen once. Source material: PBMCs. Receptors were obtained from a man aged 50 or older in good health and CMV-seropositive.

This clone was seen more than once but under ten times. The chain recombines TRBV5-5 with TRBJ2-7; 7 bases map to TRBD1. This CDR3 region has 18 residues. With 5 bases clipped from V and 3 bases from J, the junction kept 20 bases outside the gene matches. CDR1 SGHKS and CDR2 YYEKEE come from the germline V gene (reference sequence). CDR3 region: CASRTRDSLVRVLYEQYF. In DNA, the CDR3 is TGTGCCAGCAGGACCCGGGACAGCCTCGTCAGGGTCCTCTACGAGCAGTACTTC.

The CDR3 sequence: CASGGTGDNSPLHF. For the CDR3, the DNA is TGTGCCAGCGGAGGGACAGGGGACAATTCACCCCTCCACTTT. The V and J genes are TRBV7-8 and TRBJ1-6; 10 positions match TRBD1. Germline trimming cut 8 bases from V and 7 bases from J; bases unmatched to any gene: 5. The CDR3 is 14 amino acids. CDR1 is SGHVS, CDR2 FQNEAQ, per germline.